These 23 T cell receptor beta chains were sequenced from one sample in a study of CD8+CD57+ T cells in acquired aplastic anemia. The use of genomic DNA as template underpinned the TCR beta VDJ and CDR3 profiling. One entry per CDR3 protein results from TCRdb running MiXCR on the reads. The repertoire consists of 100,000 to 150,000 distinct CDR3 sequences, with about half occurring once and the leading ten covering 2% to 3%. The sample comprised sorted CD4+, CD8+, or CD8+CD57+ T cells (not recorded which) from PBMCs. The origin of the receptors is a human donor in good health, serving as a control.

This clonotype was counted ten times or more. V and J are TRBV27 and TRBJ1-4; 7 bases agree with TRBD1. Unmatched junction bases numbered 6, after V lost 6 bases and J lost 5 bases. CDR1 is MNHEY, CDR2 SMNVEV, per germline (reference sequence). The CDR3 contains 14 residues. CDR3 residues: CASRLQGLNEKLFF. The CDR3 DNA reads TGTGCCAGCAGATTACAGGGGTTAAATGAAAAACTGTTTTTT.

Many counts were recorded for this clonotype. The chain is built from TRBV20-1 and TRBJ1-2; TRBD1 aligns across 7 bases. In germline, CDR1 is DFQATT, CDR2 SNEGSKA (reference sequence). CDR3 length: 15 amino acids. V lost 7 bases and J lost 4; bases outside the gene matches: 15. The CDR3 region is CSVPPVGGRGYGYTF. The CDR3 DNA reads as TGCAGTGTTCCCCCTGTAGGGGGCCGGGGCTATGGCTACACCTTC.

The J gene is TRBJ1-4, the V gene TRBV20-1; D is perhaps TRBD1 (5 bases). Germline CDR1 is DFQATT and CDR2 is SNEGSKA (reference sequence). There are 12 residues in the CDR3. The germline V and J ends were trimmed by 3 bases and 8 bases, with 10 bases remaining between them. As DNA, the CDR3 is TGCAGTGCTAGTTGGGGCAGGGAAAAACTGTTTTTT. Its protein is CSASWGREKLFF.

CDR3 coding DNA: TGTGCCAGCAGTTTATCCACGGGTGGCTACACCTTC. Protein product: CASSLSTGGYTF. The chain recombines TRBV12-3 or TRBV12-4 with TRBJ1-2; the D is unclear. The V gene lost 2 bases and the J gene lost 7 bases, with 8 bases spanning the gap. This CDR3 region has 12 residues.

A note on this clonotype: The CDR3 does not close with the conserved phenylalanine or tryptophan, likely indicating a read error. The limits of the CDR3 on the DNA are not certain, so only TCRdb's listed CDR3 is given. The CDR3 is CASSIDLP. This rearrangement joins TRBV19 to TRBJ2-7. Germline-derived CDR1 and CDR2 are LNHDA and SQIVND (reference sequence). Inclusive of both ends, the CDR3 amounts to 8 amino acids.

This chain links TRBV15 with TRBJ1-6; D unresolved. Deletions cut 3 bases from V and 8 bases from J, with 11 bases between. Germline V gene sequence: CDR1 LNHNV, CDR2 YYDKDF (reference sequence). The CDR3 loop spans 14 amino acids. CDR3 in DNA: TGTGCCACCAGCAGCTCTACGGATGATTCACCCCTCCACTTT. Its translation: CATSSSTDDSPLHF.

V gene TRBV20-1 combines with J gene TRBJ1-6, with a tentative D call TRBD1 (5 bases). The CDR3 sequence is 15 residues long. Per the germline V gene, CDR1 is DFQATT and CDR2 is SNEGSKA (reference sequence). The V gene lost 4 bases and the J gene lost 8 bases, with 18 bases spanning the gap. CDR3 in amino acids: CSATTTTERYSPLHF. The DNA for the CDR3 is TGCAGTGCTACTACCACGACAGAGAGGTATTCACCCCTCCACTTT.

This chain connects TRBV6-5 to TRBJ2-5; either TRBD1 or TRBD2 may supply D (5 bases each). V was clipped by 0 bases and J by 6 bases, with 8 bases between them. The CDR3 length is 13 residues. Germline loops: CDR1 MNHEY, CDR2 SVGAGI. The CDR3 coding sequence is TGTGCCAGCAGTTACTCTCCGGGACAGACCCAGTACTTC. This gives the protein CASSYSPGQTQYF.

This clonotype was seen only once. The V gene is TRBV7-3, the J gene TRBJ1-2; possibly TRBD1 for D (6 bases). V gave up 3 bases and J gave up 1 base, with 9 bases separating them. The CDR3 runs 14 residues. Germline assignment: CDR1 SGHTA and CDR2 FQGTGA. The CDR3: CASSLDSFNYGYTF. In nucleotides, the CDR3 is TGTGCCAGCAGCTTGGACAGTTTTAACTATGGCTACACCTTC.

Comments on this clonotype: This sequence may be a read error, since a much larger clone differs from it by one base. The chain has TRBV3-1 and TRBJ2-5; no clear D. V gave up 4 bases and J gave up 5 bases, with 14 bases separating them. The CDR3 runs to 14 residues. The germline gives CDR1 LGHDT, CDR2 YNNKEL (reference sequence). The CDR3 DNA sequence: TGTGCCAGCAGCCTCGTAAGGGAAAGGGAGACCCAGTACTTC. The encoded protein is CASSLVRERETQYF.

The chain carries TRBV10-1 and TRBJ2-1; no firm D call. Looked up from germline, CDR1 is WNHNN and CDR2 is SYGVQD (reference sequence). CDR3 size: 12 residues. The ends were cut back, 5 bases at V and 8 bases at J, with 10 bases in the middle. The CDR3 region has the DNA TGCGCCAGCAGTAGTCCTGGGGATGAGCAGTTCTTC. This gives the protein CASSSPGDEQFF.

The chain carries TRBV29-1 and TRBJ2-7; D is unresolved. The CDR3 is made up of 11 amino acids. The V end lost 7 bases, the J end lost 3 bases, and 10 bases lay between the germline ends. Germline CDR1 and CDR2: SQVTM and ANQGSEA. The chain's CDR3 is CSAQNSYEQYF. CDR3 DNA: TGCAGCGCCCAGAACAGCTACGAGCAGTACTTC.

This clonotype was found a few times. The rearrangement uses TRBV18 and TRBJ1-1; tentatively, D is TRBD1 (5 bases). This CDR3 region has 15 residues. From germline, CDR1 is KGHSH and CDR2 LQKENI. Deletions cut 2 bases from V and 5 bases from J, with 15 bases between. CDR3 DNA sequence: TGTGCCAGCTCACCAGGGGCAGGACGGATGACTGAAGCTTTCTTT. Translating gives CASSPGAGRMTEAFF.

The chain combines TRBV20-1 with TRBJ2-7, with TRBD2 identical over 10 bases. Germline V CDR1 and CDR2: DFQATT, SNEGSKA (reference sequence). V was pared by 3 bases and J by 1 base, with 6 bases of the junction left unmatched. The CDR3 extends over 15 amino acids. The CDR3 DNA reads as TGCAGTGCTAGTGGGCTAGCGGGAGTATCCTACGAGCAGTACTTC. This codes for CSASGLAGVSYEQYF.

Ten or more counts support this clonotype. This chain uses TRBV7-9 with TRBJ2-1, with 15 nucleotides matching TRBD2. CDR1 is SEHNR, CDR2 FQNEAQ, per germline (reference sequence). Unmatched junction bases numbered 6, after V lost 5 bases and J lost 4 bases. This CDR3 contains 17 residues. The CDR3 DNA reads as TGTGCCAGCAGCCCGAGGACTAGCGGGGGGGTTTACAATGAGCAGTTCTTC. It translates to CASSPRTSGGVYNEQFF.

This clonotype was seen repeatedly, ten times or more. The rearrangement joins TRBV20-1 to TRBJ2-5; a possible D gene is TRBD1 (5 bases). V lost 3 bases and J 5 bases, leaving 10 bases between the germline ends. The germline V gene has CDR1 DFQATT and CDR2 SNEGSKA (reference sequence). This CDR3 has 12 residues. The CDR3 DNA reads TGCAGTGCTAGGATGGCAGGGGAGACCCAGTACTTC. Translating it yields CSARMAGETQYF.

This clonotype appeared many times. CDR3: CASSLTGVNTEAFF. The CDR3 nucleotides read TGTGCCAGCAGTTTAACAGGGGTCAACACTGAAGCTTTCTTT. The V gene is TRBV6-6, the J gene TRBJ1-1; 7 bases are shared with TRBD1. The ends lost 4 bases at V and 2 bases at J; junction bases unmatched: 4. The V gene's germline CDR1 is MNHNY and CDR2 SVGAGI (reference sequence). This CDR3 has 14 residues.

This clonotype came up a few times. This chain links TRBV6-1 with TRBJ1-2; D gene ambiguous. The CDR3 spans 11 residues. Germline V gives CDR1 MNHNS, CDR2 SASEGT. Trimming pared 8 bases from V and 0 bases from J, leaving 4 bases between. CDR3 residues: CASGTNYGYTF. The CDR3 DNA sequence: TGTGCCAGCGGCACTAACTATGGCTACACCTTC.

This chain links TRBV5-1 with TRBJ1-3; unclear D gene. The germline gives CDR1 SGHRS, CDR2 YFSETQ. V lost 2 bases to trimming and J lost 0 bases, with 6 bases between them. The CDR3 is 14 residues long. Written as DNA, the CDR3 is TGCGCCAGCAGCTTAGAAGTCTCTGGAAACACCATATATTTT. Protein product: CASSLEVSGNTIYF.

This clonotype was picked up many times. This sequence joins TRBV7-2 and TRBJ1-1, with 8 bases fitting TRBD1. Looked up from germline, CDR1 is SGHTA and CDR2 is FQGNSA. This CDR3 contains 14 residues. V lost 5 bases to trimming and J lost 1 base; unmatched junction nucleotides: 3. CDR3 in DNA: TGTGCCAGCAGCCCCACAGGGGGGAACACTGAAGCTTTCTTT. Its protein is CASSPTGGNTEAFF.

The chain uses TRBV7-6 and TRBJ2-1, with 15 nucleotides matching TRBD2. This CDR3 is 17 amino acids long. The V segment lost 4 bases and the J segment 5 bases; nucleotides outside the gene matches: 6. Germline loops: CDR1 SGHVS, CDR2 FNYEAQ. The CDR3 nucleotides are TGTGCCAGCAGCTCCGGGACTAGCGGGGGGCATAACAATGAGCAGTTCTTC. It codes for CASSSGTSGGHNNEQFF. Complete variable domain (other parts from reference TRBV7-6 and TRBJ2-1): GAGVSQSPRYKVTKRGQDVALRCDPISGHVSLYWYRQALGQGPEFLTYFNYEAQQDKSGLPNDRFSAERPEGSISTLTIQRTEQRDSAMYRCASSSGTSGGHNNEQFFGPGTRLTVL.

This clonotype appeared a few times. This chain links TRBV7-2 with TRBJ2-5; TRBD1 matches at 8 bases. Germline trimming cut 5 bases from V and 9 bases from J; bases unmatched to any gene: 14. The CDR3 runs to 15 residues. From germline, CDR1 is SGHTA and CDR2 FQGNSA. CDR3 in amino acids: CASSPDRARRYSQYF. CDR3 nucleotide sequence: TGTGCCAGCAGCCCGGACAGGGCGAGGCGTTATTCCCAGTACTTC.

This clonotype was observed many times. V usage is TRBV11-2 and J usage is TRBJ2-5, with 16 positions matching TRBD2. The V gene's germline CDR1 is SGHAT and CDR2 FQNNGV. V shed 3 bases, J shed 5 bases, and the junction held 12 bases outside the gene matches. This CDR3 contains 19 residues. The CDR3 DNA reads TGTGCCAGCAGCTTGAACACCGGGACTAGCGGGGGGGCCTGGGAGACCCAGTACTTC. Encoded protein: CASSLNTGTSGGAWETQYF.